This paragraph reports one TCR beta chain. Its antigen remains unidentified. Using immunoSEQ multiplex PCR, the repertoire was profiled, and TCRdb retains in-frame clones only, with some absent. The data contain roughly 28,000 clones, around 85% of them singletons. Germline V CDR1 and CDR2: KGHSH, LQKENI. Trimming removed 5 bases from V and 6 bases from J, with 20 bases in between. CDR3 length: 16 residues. The data were obtained in a study of radiation and T cells in renal cell carcinoma. Study summary: Nephrectomy followed 15 Gy stereotactic body radiation by 4 weeks.

As to time point: blood 2 weeks post-SBRT. The treatment denotes: 15 Gy SBRT to primary tumor, nephrectomy 4 weeks later. Radiation-treated patients gave blood at baseline, week 2 and week 4. The patient's renal cell carcinoma had clear cell pathology. Study-level findings and limits: In blood, top tumor clones expanded by 2 weeks, shrinking by 4.

The sequence derives from a man aged 55 to 70 with renal cell carcinoma. The sample in question was blood, obtained from a patient whose treatment included radiotherapy and nephrectomy. The genes are TRBV18 and TRBJ2-1; D gene uncertain. CDR3 loop: CASSTSSLPPLNEQFF. The DNA of the CDR3 is TGTGCCAGCTCAACGTCGAGCTTGCCCCCCCTCAATGAGCAGTTCTTC. Supplemented by reference TRBV18 and TRBJ2-1, the full variable domain reads NAGVMQNPRHLVRRRGQEARLRCSPMKGHSHVYWYRQLPEEGLKFMVYLQKENIIDESGMPKERFSAEFPKEGPSILRIQQVVRGDSAAYFCASSTSSLPPLNEQFFGPGTRLTVL.